These 11 T cell receptor beta chains were sequenced from one sample in a study of T cells in Graves' hyperthyroidism and ophthalmopathy. Amplified regions were TCR beta CDR3 sequences from RNA transcripts. HTBI primers drove first-round RT-PCR of the TCR CDR3. TCRdb processed the multiplex PCR reads anew with MiXCR; each CDR3 protein has one entry. The sample has 490,000 or so distinct CDR3 sequences, 15% to 20% seen once; the top ten hold 47%. The sequencing sample was made of blood. The receptors here all came from a man between 40 and 49 years old with Graves' ophthalmopathy.

This sequence joins TRBV29-1 and TRBJ1-1; D gene uncertain. The CDR3 consists of 13 residues. V dropped 2 bases and J dropped 0 bases, with 7 bases sitting between them. The V gene's germline CDR1 is SQVTM and CDR2 ANQGSEA. The CDR3 nucleotides read TGCAGCGTTGAAAGTGTACTGAACACTGAAGCTTTCTTT. Its protein product is CSVESVLNTEAFF. Full variable domain (remainder filled in from reference TRBV29-1 and TRBJ1-1): SAVISQKPSRDICQRGTSLTIQCQVDSQVTMMFWYRQQPGQSLTLIATANQGSEATYESGFVIDKFPISRPNLTFSTLTVSNMSPEDSSIYLCSVESVLNTEAFFGQGTRLTVV.

This clonotype was seen many times. The chain recombines TRBV7-9 with TRBJ2-2, with no clear D. The CDR3 is 14 residues long. V lost 2 bases to trimming and J lost 0 bases, with 4 bases between them. Germline loops: CDR1 SEHNR, CDR2 FQNEAQ (reference sequence). CDR3 sequence (DNA): TGTGCCAGCAGCTTAAATCCGAACACCGGGGAGCTGTTTTTT. Encoded protein: CASSLNPNTGELFF.

The V gene is TRBV7-9, the J gene TRBJ1-6; 8 bases align to TRBD1. The trim removed 4 bases at V and 10 bases at J, leaving 12 bases unmatched. CDR1 is SEHNR and CDR2 is FQNEAQ in the germline V gene (reference sequence). The CDR3 runs to 16 residues. CDR3 sequence reads: CASSSLQGEAYSPLHF. CDR3 bases: TGTGCCAGCAGCTCCTTACAGGGGGAGGCTTACTCACCCCTCCACTTT.

This clonotype was found many times. This chain uses TRBV12-3 or TRBV12-4 with TRBJ1-1; tentative D call: TRBD1 (6 bases). The CDR3 length is 14 residues. Trimming removed 6 bases at V and 0 bases at J, with 11 bases between. CDR3 sequence reads: CASRATGMNTEAFF. The CDR3 DNA follows: TGTGCCAGCAGGGCAACAGGGATGAACACTGAAGCTTTCTTT.

This clonotype was found a few times. The V call is TRBV15, the J call TRBJ2-1; 9 bases fit TRBD2. Germline CDR1 LNHNV, CDR2 YYDKDF (reference sequence). CDR3 size: 20 residues. V shed 1 base, J shed 4 bases, and the junction held 17 bases outside the gene matches. CDR3 in amino acids: CATSRGGSRGGPTLYNEQFF. CDR3 nucleotide sequence: TGTGCCACCAGCAGAGGGGGCTCGCGGGGGGGCCCTACCCTTTACAATGAGCAGTTCTTC.

This chain links TRBV6-6 with TRBJ2-7; 11 bases are shared with TRBD1. J gave up 4 bases and V 1 base, and 6 bases lay outside the gene matches. The CDR3 runs to 16 residues. The V gene's germline CDR1 is MNHNY and CDR2 SVGAGI (reference sequence). The CDR3 coding sequence is TGTGCCAGCAGTTACTTGGGACAGGGGGTTAGGTACGAGCAGTACTTC. Amino acid sequence: CASSYLGQGVRYEQYF.

The genes are TRBV19 and TRBJ2-1, with TRBD1 matching 8 bases. With V trimmed by 5 bases and J by 3 bases, 9 bases remained unmatched. The germline V gene has CDR1 LNHDA and CDR2 SQIVND (reference sequence). This CDR3 contains 16 residues. CDR3 sequence: CASSSRTGTGYNEQFF. Here the CDR3 DNA reads TGTGCCAGTAGTTCACGGACAGGGACGGGCTACAATGAGCAGTTCTTC.

This clonotype was seen a few times. This chain uses TRBV6-1 with TRBJ1-5; D is unclear. This CDR3 comprises 15 residues. The ends were cut back, 3 bases at V and 6 bases at J, with 15 bases in the middle. Germline V gives CDR1 MNHNS, CDR2 SASEGT. The CDR3 is CASSDLSGSGQPQHF. DNA of the CDR3: TGTGCCAGCAGTGACCTTTCGGGGAGCGGTCAGCCCCAGCATTTT.

This clonotype has a count of ten or more. The chain links TRBV20-1 to TRBJ1-5; D unresolved. V dropped 3 bases and J dropped 3 bases, with 9 bases sitting between them. The CDR3 sequence is 13 residues long. Looked up from germline, CDR1 is DFQATT and CDR2 is SNEGSKA (reference sequence). The CDR3 sequence is CSASSDYNQPQHF. The CDR3 DNA is TGCAGTGCTAGCTCGGACTACAATCAGCCCCAGCATTTT.

This clonotype was picked up many times. The rearrangement uses TRBV7-2 and TRBJ2-5; TRBD2 is a possible D gene (5 bases). Germline values: CDR1 SGHTA, CDR2 FQGNSA. This CDR3 has 14 amino acids. Trimming removed 4 bases at V and 5 bases at J, with 14 bases between. CDR3 nucleotides: TGTGCCAGCAGCTCAGGACCCAGCGGTGAGACCCAGTACTTC. Translation gives CASSSGPSGETQYF. Supplemented by reference TRBV7-2 and TRBJ2-5, the full variable domain reads GAGVSQSPSNKVTEKGKDVELRCDPISGHTALYWYRQSLGQGLEFLIYFQGNSAPDKSGLPSDRFSAERTGGSVSTLTIQRTQQEDSAVYLCASSSGPSGETQYFGPGTRLLVL.

The CDR3, as DNA: TGTGCCAGCAGTTACGACAGGGGAAACACTGAAGCTTTCTTT. Translating gives CASSYDRGNTEAFF. V and J are TRBV6-2 or TRBV6-3 and TRBJ1-1, with 8 bases lining up with TRBD1. The CDR3 loop spans 14 amino acids. CDR1 and CDR2 (germline): MNHEY, SVGEGT. V gave up 2 bases and J gave up 2 bases; unmatched junction bases: 1.